This TCR beta chain originates from a study of cytomegalovirus exposure and HLA in healthy donors. As for this clone: Its target is not known.

Study results and caveats: The authors listed 150 or so TCR beta chains as cytomegalovirus-associated. Most TCR sequences were rare, but some public TCRs occurred in many donors.

The donors were part of the roughly 130-subject validation cohort, which stood apart from the approximately 640-subject first cohort. This CDR3 comprises 16 residues. Germline values: CDR1 MNHEY, CDR2 SVGAGI. V lost 0 bases to trimming and J lost 7 bases; unmatched junction nucleotides: 7. Profiled with immunoSEQ multiplex PCR; TCRdb holds only in-frame clones, not every one. The sample yields roughly 150,000 clones, roughly 90% seen once. The sample comprised PBMCs. The rearrangement joins TRBV6-5 to TRBJ2-7; 12 positions agree with TRBD1. The TCR comes from a woman between 18 and 29 years old in good health and CMV-seronegative. The DNA for the CDR3 is TGTGCCAGCAGTTACTCGATGGGACAGGGGGCTGCGGAGCAGTACTTC. The encoded protein is CASSYSMGQGAAEQYF.